The T cell receptor beta chain under discussion was sequenced for a study of blood T cell repertoires in COVID-19. Study background: Samples taken during acute and convalescent COVID-19 were collected in the United States, Italy and Spain.

The table came from immunoSEQ multiplex PCR; TCRdb's copy has only in-frame clones and leaves some out. Of 200,000 to 250,000 clones detected, over 80% appear once; the ten largest clones hold approximately 10%. This CDR3 is 13 amino acids long. V lost 3 bases to trimming and J lost 1 base, with 7 bases between them. Germline V gene sequence: CDR1 SGHVS, CDR2 FQNEAQ. Across fewer than 25 US areas, participants ranged in age from about 18 to 90 years. Grouping used clinical history reported by participants in a survey and questionnaire. This clone was found once. The receptor comes from a man between 18 and 35 years old with acute COVID-19. Sequenced: PBMCs or T cells enriched from blood (not recorded which). This sequence joins TRBV7-8 and TRBJ2-7, with D possibly matching TRBD1 (6 bases). CDR3 in DNA: TGTGCCAGCAGCTTCAGGGGTTCCTACGAGCAGTACTTC. Translating it yields CASSFRGSYEQYF.